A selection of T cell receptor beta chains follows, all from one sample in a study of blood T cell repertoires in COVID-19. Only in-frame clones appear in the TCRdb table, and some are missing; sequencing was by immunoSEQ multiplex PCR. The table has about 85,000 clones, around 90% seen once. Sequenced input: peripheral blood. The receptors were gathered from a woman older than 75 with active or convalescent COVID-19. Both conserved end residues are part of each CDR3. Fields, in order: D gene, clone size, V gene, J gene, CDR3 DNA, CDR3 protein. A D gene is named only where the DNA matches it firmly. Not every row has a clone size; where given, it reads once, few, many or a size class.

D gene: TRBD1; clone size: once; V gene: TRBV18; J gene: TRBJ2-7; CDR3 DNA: TGTGCCAGCTCACTTCGGACAGGGTCCTACGAGCAGTACTTC; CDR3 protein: CASSLRTGSYEQYF
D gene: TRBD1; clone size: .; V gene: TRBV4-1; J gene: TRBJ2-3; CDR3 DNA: TGCGCCAGCAGCCAAGATCAAGCCCTACAGGGGGCCAAAGATACGCAGTATTTT; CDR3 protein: CASSQDQALQGAKDTQYF
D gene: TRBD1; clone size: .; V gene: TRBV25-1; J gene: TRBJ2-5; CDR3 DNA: TGTGCCAGCAGCCACGCCGGGACAGGGTTCCAAGAGACCCAGTACTTC; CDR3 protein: CASSHAGTGFQETQYF
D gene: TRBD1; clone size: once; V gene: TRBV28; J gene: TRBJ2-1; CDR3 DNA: TGTGCCAGCAGCCTTTTTGGACAGGGTCGGGGAGGTGAGCAGTTCTTC; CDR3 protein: CASSLFGQGRGGEQFF
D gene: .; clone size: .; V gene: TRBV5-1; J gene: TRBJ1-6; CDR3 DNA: TGCGCCAGCAGCTCGGACGGGGTGAGCTCCTATAATTCACCCCTCCACTTT; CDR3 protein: CASSSDGVSSYNSPLHF
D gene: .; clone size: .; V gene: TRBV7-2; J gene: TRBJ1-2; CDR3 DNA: TGTGCCAGCAGCTTACAAGAGTCAAACTATGGCTACACCTTC; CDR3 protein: CASSLQESNYGYTF
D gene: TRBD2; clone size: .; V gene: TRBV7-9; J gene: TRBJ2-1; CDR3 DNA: TGTGCCAGCAGCTTACCCCTCGGACTAGCGGGAGGTGTGATCAATGAGCAGTTCTTC; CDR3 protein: CASSLPLGLAGGVINEQFF
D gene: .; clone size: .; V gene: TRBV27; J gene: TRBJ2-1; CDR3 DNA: TGTGCCAGCAGTCGGGCGGGAAACTCCTACAATGAGCAGTTCTTC; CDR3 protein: CASSRAGNSYNEQFF
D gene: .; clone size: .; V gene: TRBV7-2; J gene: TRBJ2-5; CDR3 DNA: TGTGCCAGCAGCTTAGTAAACAGGCGTCAAGAGACCCAGTACTTC; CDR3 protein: CASSLVNRRQETQYF
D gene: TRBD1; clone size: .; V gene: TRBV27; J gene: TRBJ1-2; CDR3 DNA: TGTGCCAGCAGGGACAGGGGTTACTATGGCTACACCTTC; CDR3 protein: CASRDRGYYGYTF
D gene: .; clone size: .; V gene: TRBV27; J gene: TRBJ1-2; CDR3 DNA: TGTGCCAGCACACCCTCGTGGGGGGGGACCTATGGCTACACCTTC; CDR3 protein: CASTPSWGGTYGYTF
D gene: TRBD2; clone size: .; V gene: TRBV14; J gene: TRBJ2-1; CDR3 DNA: TGTGCCAGCAGCCGAGTAGGGGCCGGGGGGAATGAGCAGTTCTTC; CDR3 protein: CASSRVGAGGNEQFF
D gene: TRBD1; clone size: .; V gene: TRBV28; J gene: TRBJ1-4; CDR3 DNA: TGTGCCAGCACCTTACAGGGGGCGGGGGAAAAACTGTTTTTT; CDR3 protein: CASTLQGAGEKLFF
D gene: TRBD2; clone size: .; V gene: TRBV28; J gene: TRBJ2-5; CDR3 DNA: TGTGCCAGCAGTTTATCTCCACTAGCGCGGGGAGAGACCCAGTACTTC; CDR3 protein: CASSLSPLARGETQYF
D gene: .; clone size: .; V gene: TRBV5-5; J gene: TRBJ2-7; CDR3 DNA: TGTGCCAGCAGCTTGTCTAGAGTATACGAGCAGTACTTC; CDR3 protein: CASSLSRVYEQYF
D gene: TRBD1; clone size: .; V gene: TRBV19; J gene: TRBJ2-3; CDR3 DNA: TGTGCCAGTAGTAGCCGGGACAGGGCAGGTACGCAGTATTTT; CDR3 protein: CASSSRDRAGTQYF
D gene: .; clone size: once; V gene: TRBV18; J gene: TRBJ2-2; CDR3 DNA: TGTGCCAGCTCACCCGGGGAGTCGGACACCGGGGAGCTGTTTTTT; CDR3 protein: CASSPGESDTGELFF
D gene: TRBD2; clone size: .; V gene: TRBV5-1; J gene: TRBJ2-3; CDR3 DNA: TGCGCCAGCAGCTTAAGCGGGAGGGCAGCAGGAGATACGCAGTATTTT; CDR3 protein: CASSLSGRAAGDTQYF
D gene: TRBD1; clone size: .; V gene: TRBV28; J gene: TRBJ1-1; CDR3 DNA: TGTGCCAGCAGTCTACGACAGGGGCTATCGAACACTGAAGCTTTCTTT; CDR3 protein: CASSLRQGLSNTEAFF
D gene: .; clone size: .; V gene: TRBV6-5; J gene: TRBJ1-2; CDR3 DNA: TGTGCCAGCAGTCCCGGGGAGGGAAGCTATGGCTACACCTTC; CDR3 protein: CASSPGEGSYGYTF
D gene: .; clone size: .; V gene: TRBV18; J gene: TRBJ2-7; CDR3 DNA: TGTGCCAGCTCACCCACCAGGGCGGACGAGCAGTACTTC; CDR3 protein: CASSPTRADEQYF
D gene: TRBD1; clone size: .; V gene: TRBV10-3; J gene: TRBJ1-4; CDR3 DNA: TGTGCCACCCGGACAGGGGATGAAAAACTGTTTTTT; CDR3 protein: CATRTGDEKLFF
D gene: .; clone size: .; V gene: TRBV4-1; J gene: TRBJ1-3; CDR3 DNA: TGCGCCAGCAGCAACCAGGGCACTGGAAACACCATATATTTT; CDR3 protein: CASSNQGTGNTIYF
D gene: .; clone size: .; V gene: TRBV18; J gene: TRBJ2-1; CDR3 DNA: TGTGCCAGCTCACCTCCTAGCCTAGTCTCCTACAATGAGCAGTTCTTC; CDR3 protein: CASSPPSLVSYNEQFF
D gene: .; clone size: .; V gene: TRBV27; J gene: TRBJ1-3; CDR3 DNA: TGTGCCAGCAAGGGGTTCTCTGGAAACACCATATATTTT; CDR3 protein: CASKGFSGNTIYF
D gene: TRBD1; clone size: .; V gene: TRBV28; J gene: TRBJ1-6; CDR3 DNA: TGTGCCACCTCACAGGGGCCCCGTCGTAATTCACCCCTCCACTTT; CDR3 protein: CATSQGPRRNSPLHF
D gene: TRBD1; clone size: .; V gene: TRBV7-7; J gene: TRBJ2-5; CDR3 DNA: TGTGCTAGCAGCCGGGACAGGCTAAGCCGGGAGACCCAGTACTTC; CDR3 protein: CASSRDRLSRETQYF
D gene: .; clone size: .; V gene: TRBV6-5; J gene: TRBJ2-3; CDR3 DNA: TGTGCCAGCAGTTACTCGATGGGGCAGCGCACAGATACGCAGTATTTT; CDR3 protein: CASSYSMGQRTDTQYF
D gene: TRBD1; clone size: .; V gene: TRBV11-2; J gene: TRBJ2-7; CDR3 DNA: TGTGCCAGCAGCCTGGGACAGGGGGGGAGCTACGAGCAGTACTTC; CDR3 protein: CASSLGQGGSYEQYF
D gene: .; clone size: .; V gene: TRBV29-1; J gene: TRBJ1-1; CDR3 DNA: TGCAGCGTTGAGGAAGGCAGGGCGGTCACTGAAGCTTTCTTT; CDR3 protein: CSVEEGRAVTEAFF
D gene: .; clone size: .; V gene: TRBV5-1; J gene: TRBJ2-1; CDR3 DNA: TGCGCCAGCAGCTTGGATGGTGAGAATGAGCAGTTCTTC; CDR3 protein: CASSLDGENEQFF
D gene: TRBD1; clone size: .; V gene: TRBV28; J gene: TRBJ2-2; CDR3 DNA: TGTGCCAGCAGTTTCGGCAGGGGGATTACCGGGGAGCTGTTTTTT; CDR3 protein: CASSFGRGITGELFF
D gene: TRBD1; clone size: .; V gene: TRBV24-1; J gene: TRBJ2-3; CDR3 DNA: TGTGCCACCAGTGTGACCGGGACAGGGGGCACAGATACGCAGTATTTT; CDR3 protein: CATSVTGTGGTDTQYF
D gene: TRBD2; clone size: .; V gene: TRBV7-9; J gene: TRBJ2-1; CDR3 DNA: TGTGCCAGCGGGAGGGACTCCTACAATGAGCAGTTCTTC; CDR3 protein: CASGRDSYNEQFF
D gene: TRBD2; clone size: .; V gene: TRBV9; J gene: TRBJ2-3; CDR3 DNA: TGTGCCAGCAGCGTCCAGGGGACTAGCAGGCCAGATACGCAGTATTTT; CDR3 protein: CASSVQGTSRPDTQYF
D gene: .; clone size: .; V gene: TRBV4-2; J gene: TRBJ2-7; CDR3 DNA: TGTGCCAGCAGCCAAGAGACTAGTCGAATCTACGAGCAGTACTTC; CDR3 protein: CASSQETSRIYEQYF
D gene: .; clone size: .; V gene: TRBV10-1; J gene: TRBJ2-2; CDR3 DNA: TGCGCCAGCAGTGAGGGAGGGCCCGGGGAGCTGTTTTTT; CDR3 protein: CASSEGGPGELFF
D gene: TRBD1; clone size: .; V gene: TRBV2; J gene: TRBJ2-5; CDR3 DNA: TGTGCCAGCATTAGGTCCTCAGGGGGCGAAGAGACCCAGTACTTC; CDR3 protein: CASIRSSGGEETQYF
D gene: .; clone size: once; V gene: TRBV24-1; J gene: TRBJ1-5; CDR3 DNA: TGTGCCACCAGGAGTTCAGGGGTGGATCAGCCCCAGCATTTT; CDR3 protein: CATRSSGVDQPQHF